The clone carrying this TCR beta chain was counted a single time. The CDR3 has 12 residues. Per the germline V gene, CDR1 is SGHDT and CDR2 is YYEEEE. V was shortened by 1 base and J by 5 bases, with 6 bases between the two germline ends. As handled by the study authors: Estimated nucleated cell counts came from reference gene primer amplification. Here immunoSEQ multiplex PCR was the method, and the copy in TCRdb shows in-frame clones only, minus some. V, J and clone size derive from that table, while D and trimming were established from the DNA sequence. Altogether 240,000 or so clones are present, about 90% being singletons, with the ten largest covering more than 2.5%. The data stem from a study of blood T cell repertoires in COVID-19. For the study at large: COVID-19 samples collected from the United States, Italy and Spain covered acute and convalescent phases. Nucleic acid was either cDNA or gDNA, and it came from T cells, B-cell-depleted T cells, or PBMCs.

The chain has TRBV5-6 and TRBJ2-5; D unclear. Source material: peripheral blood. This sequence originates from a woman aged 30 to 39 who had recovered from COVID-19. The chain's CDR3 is CASSLPRETQYF. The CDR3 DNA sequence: TGTGCCAGCAGCTTGCCTAGGGAGACCCAGTACTTC.